These 32 T cell receptor beta chains came from one sample sequenced in a study of cytomegalovirus exposure and HLA in healthy donors. PCR amplification relied on 60 Vbeta primers (plus 13 Jbeta primers). Libraries were prepared by immunoSEQ multiplex PCR; TCRdb keeps only in-frame clonotypes and omits some of them. Of about 140,000 clones in the sample, 79% are singletons; the top ten hold 6.5%. The sample consisted of PBMCs. The source of these receptors is a man aged 35 to 55 in good health and CMV-seropositive.

The count of this clone is one. The rearrangement uses TRBV9 and TRBJ2-1; D unclear. Germline CDR1 SGDLS, CDR2 YYNGEE. V lost 0 bases, J lost 3 bases, and 7 bases lay in between. This CDR3 is built from 14 residues. CDR3 residues: CASSVESDYNEQFF. The CDR3 nucleotides are TGTGCCAGCAGCGTAGAATCAGACTACAATGAGCAGTTCTTC.

In regard to this clone: The sample carries other DNA sequences with the same CDR3. The chain is built from TRBV29-1 and TRBJ1-5, with a weak D call TRBD1 (5 bases). Between the trimmed V and J ends, which lost 4 bases and 5 bases, there was a span of 12 bases. Germline loops: CDR1 SQVTM, CDR2 ANQGSEA. The CDR3 contains 13 residues. As DNA, the CDR3 is TGCAGCGTTGCAGGGTTTGATGATCAGCCCCAGCATTTT. It is translated as CSVAGFDDQPQHF.

Only a few counts were recorded for this clone. The chain couples TRBV7-9 to TRBJ1-1, with a weak D call TRBD1 (5 bases). The V and J ends lost 5 bases and 2 bases respectively, with 12 bases between them. The CDR3 contains 14 residues. Germline loops: CDR1 SEHNR, CDR2 FQNEAQ (reference sequence). The CDR3 DNA follows: TGTGCCAGCAGCCCATACGGGGGAAACACTGAAGCTTTCTTT. It translates to CASSPYGGNTEAFF. Variable domain in full (rest from reference TRBV7-9 and TRBJ1-1): DTGVSQNPRHKITKRGQNVTFRCDPISEHNRLYWYRQTLGQGPEFLTYFQNEAQLEKSRLLSDRFSAERPKGSFSTLEIQRTEQGDSAMYLCASSPYGGNTEAFFGQGTRLTVV.

With respect to this clone: The same CDR3 arises from other DNA sequences in this sample as well. The chain combines TRBV5-5 with TRBJ1-6; 7 bases fit TRBD1. J was trimmed by 0 bases and V by 0 bases; bases with no gene match: 3. CDR3 length: 17 residues. From germline, CDR1 is SGHKS and CDR2 YYEKEE (reference sequence). The CDR3 region is CASSLAQGGSYNSPLHF. The DNA for the CDR3 is TGTGCCAGCAGCTTGGCGCAGGGGGGCTCCTATAATTCACCCCTCCACTTT.

V is TRBV29-1 and J is TRBJ2-7; 9 positions agree with TRBD1. CDR3 length equals 11 residues. Looked up from germline, CDR1 is SQVTM and CDR2 is ANQGSEA. V trimming: 6 bases; J trimming: 10 bases; junction bases outside the gene matches: 7. The CDR3 DNA reads as TGCAGCGTGGCCCGGACAGGGGAACAGTACTTC. The encoded protein is CSVARTGEQYF.

The rearrangement links TRBV28 to TRBJ1-2, with D maybe TRBD1 (5 bases). V lost 11 bases to trimming and J lost 5 bases, with 12 bases between them. The CDR3 runs to 11 residues. Germline V gene sequence: CDR1 MDHEN, CDR2 SYDVKM. CDR3 protein: CASQGVYGYTF. CDR3 DNA sequence: TGTGCCTCCCAGGGCGTATATGGCTACACCTTC.

The rearrangement links TRBV5-6 to TRBJ2-3; the match to TRBD1 covers 8 bases. Germline CDR1 and CDR2: SGHDT and YYEEEE. The CDR3 spans 15 residues. The V and J ends lost 4 bases and 3 bases, in that order; junction bases with no gene match: 7. CDR3 in DNA: TGTGCCAGCAGCCGAGACAGGGGCGTGACAGATACGCAGTATTTT. Translating it yields CASSRDRGVTDTQYF.

As for this clone: One end of the junction is discordant with germline, which a read error may explain. V usage is TRBV6-1 and J usage is TRBJ2-1; D call uncertain. The CDR3 loop spans 15 amino acids. Germline V CDR1 and CDR2: MNHNS, SASEGT. The CDR3 DNA reads TGTGCCAGCAGAGAAGAACCTAGCTCCTACAATGAGCAGTTCTTC. Protein sequence: CASREEPSSYNEQFF.

The chain carries TRBV19 and TRBJ2-2, with TRBD2 matching over 13 bases. J lost 3 bases, V lost 1 base, and 2 bases had no gene match. Germline V gene data show CDR1 as LNHDA and CDR2 as SQIVND (reference sequence). The CDR3 is 17 residues long. The CDR3 coding sequence is TGTGCCAGTAGTATAGCGACTAGCGGGGGGTACACCGGGGAGCTGTTTTTT. Its translation is CASSIATSGGYTGELFF.

The chain combines TRBV29-1 with TRBJ1-2; 9 nucleotides line up with TRBD1. Germline CDR1 SQVTM, CDR2 ANQGSEA. Losses at the gene ends were 0 bases for V and 7 bases for J; bases not matched to a gene: 3. This CDR3 region has 13 residues. The CDR3 sequence is CSVEEQGAGGYTF. The DNA of the CDR3 is TGCAGCGTTGAAGAACAGGGGGCGGGTGGCTACACCTTC.

This chain uses TRBV30 with TRBJ1-5; D might be TRBD1 (5 bases). Per germline, CDR1 GTSNPN and CDR2 SVGIG (reference sequence). The germline V and J ends were trimmed by 8 bases and 5 bases, with 22 bases remaining between them. This CDR3 spans 15 amino acids. CDR3 sequence (DNA): TGTGCCCCTCGTAGGAGGGGACGATGGGATCAGCCCCAGCATTTT. It is translated as CAPRRRGRWDQPQHF. The full variable domain, with the rest looked up from reference TRBV30 and TRBJ1-5, is SQTIHQWPATLVQPVGSPLSLECTVEGTSNPNLYWYRQAAGRGLQLLFYSVGIGQISSEVPQNLSASRPQDRQFILSSKKLLLSDSGFYLCAPRRRGRWDQPQHFGDGTRLSIL.

This chain joins TRBV11-2 and TRBJ1-1; D is unresolved. Germline V gene sequence: CDR1 SGHAT, CDR2 FQNNGV. CDR3 length: 15 residues. V was trimmed by 0 bases and J by 2 bases, leaving 10 bases between them. CDR3 sequence: CASSLDGTSNTEAFF. Written as DNA, the CDR3 is TGTGCCAGCAGCTTAGATGGCACGTCCAACACTGAAGCTTTCTTT. Filled out from reference TRBV11-2 and TRBJ1-1, the complete variable domain reads EAGVAQSPRYKIIEKRQSVAFWCNPISGHATLYWYQQILGQGPKLLIQFQNNGVVDDSQLPKDRFSAERLKGVDSTLKIQPAKLEDSAVYLCASSLDGTSNTEAFFGQGTRLTVV.

The rearrangement links TRBV28 to TRBJ2-1; TRBD1 matches 9 bases. The CDR3 is made up of 14 amino acids. After removal of 2 bases from V and 14 bases from J, the junction contained 10 bases not matched to a gene. Per the germline V gene, CDR1 is MDHEN and CDR2 is SYDVKM. CDR3 amino acids: CASSLMGTGKMKFF. Written as DNA, the CDR3 is TGTGCCAGCAGTTTAATGGGGACAGGGAAAATGAAGTTCTTC. Variable domain in full (rest from reference TRBV28 and TRBJ2-1): DVKVTQSSRYLVKRTGEKVFLECVQDMDHENMFWYRQDPGLGLRLIYFSYDVKMKEKGDIPEGYSVSREKKERFSLILESASTNQTSMYLCASSLMGTGKMKFFGPGTRLTVL.

This clone has just a few counts. The V gene is TRBV28, the J gene TRBJ1-2; maybe TRBD1 (6 bases). CDR1 and CDR2 from the germline V gene are MDHEN and SYDVKM. V lost 2 bases and J 3 bases, leaving 16 bases between the germline ends. The CDR3 sequence is 16 residues long. CDR3 sequence reads: CASSLVGTGNHYGYTF. The CDR3 nucleotides read TGTGCCAGCAGTTTAGTTGGTACAGGGAATCACTATGGCTACACCTTC.

The chain combines TRBV19 with TRBJ2-5; D might be TRBD2 (5 bases). Germline CDR1 and CDR2: LNHDA and SQIVND (reference sequence). Trimming cost V 3 bases and J 5 bases, with 10 bases left between them. This CDR3 is 13 amino acids long. The CDR3 nucleotides are TGTGCCAGTAGTATTATGTCGGGGGAGACCCAGTACTTC. Translation: CASSIMSGETQYF.

The rearrangement links TRBV28 to TRBJ2-5, with 11 nucleotides matching TRBD2. The CDR3 spans 16 residues. Germline lookup yields CDR1 MDHEN and CDR2 SYDVKM. The J segment lost 2 bases and the V segment lost 10 bases, leaving 12 bases of the junction unmatched. The CDR3 spells CATAGLAGGLQETQYF. The CDR3 nucleotides are TGTGCCACTGCCGGGCTAGCGGGAGGACTACAAGAGACCCAGTACTTC.

This clone came up a few times. The chain links TRBV5-1 to TRBJ1-6; the match to TRBD1 covers 8 bases. J was trimmed by 9 bases and V by 4 bases; bases with no gene match: 6. Germline V gives CDR1 SGHRS, CDR2 YFSETQ. The CDR3 has 14 amino acids. The CDR3: CASSQDRVTSPLHF. CDR3 DNA sequence: TGCGCCAGCAGCCAGGACAGGGTGACTTCACCCCTCCACTTT.

The chain carries TRBV6-5 and TRBJ1-3; D ambiguous. CDR3 size: 13 residues. Germline loops: CDR1 MNHEY, CDR2 SVGAGI. V shed 4 bases and J shed 3 bases, with 7 bases lying between them. This CDR3 is CASSLRGGNTIYF. The CDR3 bases are TGTGCCAGCAGTTTGCGCGGTGGAAACACCATATATTTT.

This chain uses TRBV19 with TRBJ1-2; tentative D call: TRBD1 (5 bases). Trimming shortened V by 4 bases and J by 3 bases, and 9 bases separated the two germline ends. CDR1 is LNHDA, CDR2 SQIVND, per germline (reference sequence). This CDR3 is built from 13 residues. The CDR3 region is CASSRTGDYGYTF. CDR3 DNA: TGTGCCAGTAGTAGAACGGGGGACTATGGCTACACCTTC.

This sequence joins TRBV6-5 and TRBJ2-3; 9 bases match TRBD2. Germline-derived CDR1 and CDR2 are MNHEY and SVGAGI. CDR3 length: 15 amino acids. Trimming at V came to 0 bases and at J to 7 bases, leaving 5 bases not matched to a gene. The DNA for the CDR3 is TGTGCCAGCAGTTACTCCGTAGCGGGAGAAAATACGCAGTATTTT. This codes for CASSYSVAGENTQYF.

This chain joins TRBV2 and TRBJ2-2; 9 bases agree with TRBD2. The CDR3 has 14 amino acids. V gave up 8 bases and J gave up 10 bases; unmatched junction bases: 11. Germline assignment: CDR1 SNHLY and CDR2 FYNNEI. In DNA form, the CDR3 reads TGTGCCAGCGGCGGGAGGGGGGGCACTGAGGAGCTGTTTTTT. Translated, it gives CASGGRGGTEELFF.

The chain employs TRBV7-3 and TRBJ2-3, with 9 bases identical to TRBD2. V dropped 1 base and J dropped 2; count of bases not matched to a gene: 7. Looked up from germline, CDR1 is SGHTA and CDR2 is FQGTGA. This CDR3 region has 17 residues. The CDR3 protein is CASSLNRAGGTTDTQYF. Written as DNA, the CDR3 is TGTGCCAGCAGCTTAAATAGGGCGGGAGGGACCACAGATACGCAGTATTTT.

The CDR3 nucleotides read TGTGCCAGCAGCTCCCCACATAGAGGAGACTATGGCTACACCTTC. It translates to CASSSPHRGDYGYTF. V is TRBV11-2 and J is TRBJ1-2; D unclear. The CDR3 covers 15 residues. CDR1 SGHAT and CDR2 FQNNGV come from the germline V gene. V lost 4 bases and J 3 bases, leaving 15 bases between the germline ends.

A note on this clone: Other DNA sequences from this sample encode an identical CDR3 as well. V usage is TRBV5-1 and J usage is TRBJ1-3; tentatively, D is TRBD1 (6 bases). CDR1 is SGHRS and CDR2 is YFSETQ in the germline V gene. This CDR3 is 13 amino acids long. V lost 0 bases and J lost 8, with 9 bases in between. The DNA for the CDR3 is TGCGCCAGCAGCTTGGCCGGGGGGCACACCATATATTTT. Protein: CASSLAGGHTIYF.

CDR3 amino acids: CAISAPPGQGQETQYF. In DNA form, the CDR3 reads TGTGCCATCAGTGCGCCCCCGGGACAGGGCCAAGAGACCCAGTACTTC. This chain links TRBV10-3 with TRBJ2-5; TRBD1 agrees at 9 bases. CDR3 length: 16 residues. Germline CDR1 and CDR2: ENHRY and SYGVKD. V was clipped by 4 bases and J by 1 base; unmatched bases: 7.

This clone was counted a few times. V is TRBV13 and J is TRBJ2-3; 11 nucleotides align to TRBD2. CDR1 PRHDT and CDR2 FYEKMQ come from the germline V gene (reference sequence). The J segment lost 4 bases and the V segment lost 0 bases, leaving 3 bases of the junction unmatched. This CDR3 spans 16 amino acids. CDR3 nucleotide sequence: TGTGCCAGCAGCTTAGGTAGGACTAGCGGGTCAGATACGCAGTATTTT. This encodes CASSLGRTSGSDTQYF.

As DNA, the CDR3 is TGTGCCAGCAGCCTTCCACTCAGGGTTAATTCACCCCTCCACTTT. Protein: CASSLPLRVNSPLHF. The chain is built from TRBV7-2 and TRBJ1-6; tentative D call: TRBD1 (5 bases). The CDR3 sequence is 15 residues long. V shed 5 bases and J shed 6 bases, with 14 bases lying between them. In germline, CDR1 is SGHTA, CDR2 FQGNSA.

The rearrangement joins TRBV4-1 to TRBJ2-7; tentative D call: TRBD2 (5 bases). The CDR3 is 15 amino acids. Germline CDR1 is MGHRA and CDR2 is YSYEKL. Trimming shortened V by 0 bases and J by 4 bases, and 13 bases separated the two germline ends. CDR3 region: CASSQDNGAGYEQYF. The CDR3 coding sequence is TGCGCCAGCAGCCAAGACAACGGTGCGGGTTACGAGCAGTACTTC.

This chain uses TRBV4-1 with TRBJ2-7, with TRBD2 identical over 13 bases. Trimming took 4 bases from V and 5 from J; bases not matched to a gene: 5. The CDR3 loop spans 15 amino acids. The germline gives CDR1 MGHRA, CDR2 YSYEKL. The chain's CDR3 is CASSPGLAGSHEQYF. The CDR3 DNA is TGCGCCAGCAGCCCGGGACTAGCGGGATCCCACGAGCAGTACTTC.

This sequence joins TRBV19 and TRBJ1-1; the D is unclear. The V gene's germline CDR1 is LNHDA and CDR2 SQIVND (reference sequence). Deletions cut 5 bases from V and 3 bases from J, with 7 bases between. The CDR3 has 12 amino acids. CDR3 sequence: CASSRRDTEAFF. The DNA for the CDR3 is TGTGCCAGTAGTCGCCGGGACACTGAAGCTTTCTTT. The entire variable domain, with the rest obtained from reference TRBV19 and TRBJ1-1, is as follows: DGGITQSPKYLFRKEGQNVTLSCEQNLNHDAMYWYRQDPGQGLRLIYYSQIVNDFQKGDIAEGYSVSREKKESFPLTVTSAQKNPTAFYLCASSRRDTEAFFGQGTRLTVV.

With respect to this clone: A read error is likely, as this CDR3 ends without the conserved phenylalanine or tryptophan. V gene TRBV28 combines with J gene TRBJ1-6; maybe TRBD1 (6 bases). V was clipped by 4 bases and J by 9 bases, with 13 bases between them. Looked up from germline, CDR1 is MDHEN and CDR2 is SYDVKM. This CDR3 region has 14 residues. CDR3 nucleotide sequence: TGTGCCAGCAGTTCCTACAGGGATGGTTCACCCCTCCACCTT. Translated: CASSSYRDGSPLHL.

This clone was seen a handful of times. The V call is TRBV6-6, the J call TRBJ2-3; 8 bases map to TRBD1. The germline V gene has CDR1 MNHNY and CDR2 SVGAGI (reference sequence). V lost 8 bases, J lost 1 base, and 11 bases stayed unmatched. The CDR3 is 16 residues long. CDR3 in amino acids: CASSFGRGQGTDTQYF. CDR3 in DNA: TGTGCCAGCTCTTTCGGCAGGGGACAGGGCACAGATACGCAGTATTTT.